These 24 T cell receptor beta chains share one sample of origin, sequenced in a study of beta chain features in type 1 diabetes. TCRB transcripts that were expressed got sequenced, as all of the isolated RNA had been reverse transcribed. Measured with immunoSEQ multiplex PCR; TCRdb has only the in-frame clones, and not every one. Of hundreds of thousands of clones in the sample, 15% to 17% were seen once. Sample: naive CD4+ T cells from blood. These receptor sequences come from a man aged 18 to 29 in good health.

This sequence joins TRBV10-3 and TRBJ2-1; D is tentatively TRBD1 or TRBD2 (5 bases each). The V and J ends lost 7 bases and 8 bases respectively, with 12 bases between them. The CDR3 has 12 amino acids. In germline, CDR1 is ENHRY, CDR2 SYGVKD. The DNA for the CDR3 is TGTGCCATCAACCGGGGCTCCCATGAGCAGTTCTTC. This gives the protein CAINRGSHEQFF.

V usage is TRBV4-2 and J usage is TRBJ2-5; 7 positions match TRBD2. The germline V gene has CDR1 LGHNA and CDR2 YNFKEQ. The CDR3 has 16 residues. The V gene end was trimmed by 1 base and the J gene end by 5 bases; junction bases not matched to a gene: 10. The CDR3 coding sequence is TGTGCCAGCAGCCAAGGGAGGATGGGAGGGTTGGAGACCCAGTACTTC. It yields the protein CASSQGRMGGLETQYF.

The chain couples TRBV5-1 to TRBJ2-2; 8 positions agree with TRBD2. The CDR3 totals 15 residues. CDR1 and CDR2 from the germline V gene are SGHRS and YFSETQ. Trimming cost V 4 bases and J 1 base; bases outside gene matches: 3. The CDR3 region is CASSGTSGNTGELFF. The CDR3 DNA reads TGCGCCAGCAGCGGCACTAGCGGGAACACCGGGGAGCTGTTTTTT.

This clone has just a few counts. Here the CDR3 DNA reads TGTGCCAGCAGCCTAAGACAGTCTAACACTGAAGCTTTCTTT. It encodes CASSLRQSNTEAFF. The chain uses TRBV7-8 and TRBJ1-1; weak D call: TRBD1 (5 bases). Germline V gene lookup returns CDR1 SGHVS and CDR2 FQNEAQ. The CDR3 sequence is 14 residues long. V dropped 5 bases and J dropped 2 bases, with 12 bases sitting between them.

V and J are TRBV6-5 and TRBJ2-5; D not certain. This CDR3 region has 11 residues. Per germline, CDR1 MNHEY and CDR2 SVGAGI. The V and J ends lost 5 bases and 4 bases respectively, with 5 bases between them. CDR3 coding DNA: TGTGCCAGCAGTAACGGAGAGACCCAGTACTTC. The encoded protein is CASSNGETQYF.

The genes are TRBV27 and TRBJ2-5, with a possible D match to TRBD2 (6 bases). V lost 6 bases and J 5 bases, leaving 16 bases between the germline ends. Germline CDR1 reads MNHEY; CDR2 reads SMNVEV (reference sequence). The CDR3 runs 14 residues. As DNA, the CDR3 is TGTGCCAGCAGCCCCTGGGGGGAGAGGGAGACCCAGTACTTC. Its translation is CASSPWGERETQYF.

The chain uses TRBV7-2 and TRBJ2-7, with 11 nucleotides matching TRBD1. With V trimmed by 2 bases and J by 6 bases, 3 bases remained unmatched. CDR3 length equals 14 residues. Germline assignment: CDR1 SGHTA and CDR2 FQGNSA. The CDR3, as DNA: TGTGCCAGCAGCTTATGGGACAGGGGGGCCGAGCAGTACTTC. It translates to CASSLWDRGAEQYF.

This clone was counted a few times. The chain carries TRBV7-9 and TRBJ1-1; tentatively, D is TRBD1 (6 bases). The germline V gene has CDR1 SEHNR and CDR2 FQNEAQ (reference sequence). The CDR3 extends over 15 amino acids. The germline V and J ends were trimmed by 5 bases and 3 bases, with 16 bases remaining between them. CDR3 loop: CASSRNTGYDTEAFF. The CDR3 bases are TGTGCCAGCAGCCGGAATACAGGGTACGACACTGAAGCTTTCTTT.

This clone was picked up a small number of times. The chain carries TRBV7-2 and TRBJ2-1, with 14 bases fitting TRBD2. Germline V CDR1 and CDR2: SGHTA, FQGNSA. This CDR3 is 16 amino acids long. Unmatched junction bases numbered 10, after V lost 5 bases and J lost 10 bases. The DNA for the CDR3 is TGTGCCAGCAGCCCCGCCGGGACTAGCGGGAGCAGGGAGCAGTTCTTC. This codes for CASSPAGTSGSREQFF. Full variable domain (missing parts from reference TRBV7-2 and TRBJ2-1): GAGVSQSPSNKVTEKGKDVELRCDPISGHTALYWYRQSLGQGLEFLIYFQGNSAPDKSGLPSDRFSAERTGGSVSTLTIQRTQQEDSAVYLCASSPAGTSGSREQFFGPGTRLTVL.

In this sample, this clone turned up many times. CDR3 DNA sequence: TGTGCCAGCAGCTTGGACAGGGCAGATACGCAGTATTTT. Translated: CASSLDRADTQYF. The V call is TRBV7-9, the J call TRBJ2-3, with 8 bases aligning to TRBD1. J was trimmed by 4 bases and V by 3 bases; bases with no gene match: 0. Germline assignment: CDR1 SEHNR and CDR2 FQNEAQ (reference sequence). CDR3 length equals 13 residues.

The rearrangement uses TRBV9 and TRBJ1-1, with D hard to call. The CDR3 contains 14 residues. Germline V gives CDR1 SGDLS, CDR2 YYNGEE. Trimming pared 0 bases from V and 5 bases from J, leaving 11 bases between. CDR3 coding DNA: TGTGCCAGCAGCGTAGGGACGAGGGAGACTGAAGCTTTCTTT. As protein: CASSVGTRETEAFF.

The chain recombines TRBV6-1 with TRBJ1-5, with D possibly TRBD1 on 6 matching bases. The CDR3 length is 14 residues. The V gene's germline CDR1 is MNHNS and CDR2 SASEGT. V was trimmed by 6 bases and J by 8 bases, leaving 17 bases between them. The CDR3 nucleotides read TGTGCCAGCAGCTCCAGGGACACCAAAGAGCCCCAGCATTTT. Amino acids: CASSSRDTKEPQHF.

This clone has only a few counts. The J gene is TRBJ1-2, the V gene TRBV25-1; 10 nucleotides align to TRBD1. Germline CDR1 is MGHDK and CDR2 is SYGVNS. V shed 5 bases, J shed 5 bases, and the junction held 5 bases outside the gene matches. This CDR3 has 14 residues. CDR3 DNA: TGTGCCAGCAGTAAGGGACAGGGGTATTATGGCTACACCTTC. Its protein is CASSKGQGYYGYTF.

This rearrangement joins TRBV9 to TRBJ2-1; perhaps D is TRBD1 or TRBD2 (5 bases each). V was clipped by 4 bases and J by 0 bases, with 11 bases between them. CDR1 and CDR2 (germline): SGDLS, YYNGEE. The CDR3 has 15 amino acids. The CDR3 DNA reads TGTGCCAGCAGCACCGGGGCGAGCTCCTACAATGAGCAGTTCTTC. This codes for CASSTGASSYNEQFF. The full variable domain, its missing parts supplied by reference TRBV9 and TRBJ2-1, is DSGVTQTPKHLITATGQRVTLRCSPRSGDLSVYWYQQSLDQGLQFLIQYYNGEERAKGNILERFSAQQFPDLHSELNLSSLELGDSALYFCASSTGASSYNEQFFGPGTRLTVL.

The V call is TRBV7-2, the J call TRBJ2-2; 16 bases are shared with TRBD2. The germline CDR1 and CDR2 sequences are SGHTA and FQGNSA. V shed 5 bases, J shed 5 bases, and the junction held 5 bases outside the gene matches. The CDR3 sequence is 17 residues long. CDR3 DNA sequence: TGTGCCAGCAGCCCGGGACTAGCGGGAGGGCCGACCGGGGAGCTGTTTTTT. Amino acids: CASSPGLAGGPTGELFF.

The chain couples TRBV5-4 to TRBJ2-7, with D possibly being TRBD1 (6 bases). Trimming pared 3 bases from V and 0 bases from J, leaving 28 bases between. This CDR3 region has 20 residues. Germline V lookup: CDR1 SGHNT, CDR2 YYREEE (reference sequence). The CDR3 here is CASSWRLILQGKVFSYEQYF. In DNA form, the CDR3 reads TGTGCCAGCAGCTGGCGCCTTATTCTACAGGGCAAGGTGTTCTCCTACGAGCAGTACTTC.

In this sample, this clone turned up a few times. The rearrangement joins TRBV6-5 to TRBJ1-2; TRBD1 aligns across 8 bases. V gave up 5 bases and J gave up 4 bases; unmatched junction bases: 6. CDR1 is MNHEY and CDR2 is SVGAGI in the germline V gene. The CDR3 is made up of 14 amino acids. The CDR3 sequence: CASSRQGTTYGYTF. The DNA of the CDR3 is TGTGCCAGCAGTCGACAGGGGACTACCTATGGCTACACCTTC.

The chain recombines TRBV5-4 with TRBJ1-1, with D possibly matching TRBD1 (5 bases). Between the trimmed V and J ends, which lost 4 bases and 1 base, there was a span of 11 bases. This CDR3 spans 14 amino acids. Per the germline V gene, CDR1 is SGHNT and CDR2 is YYREEE (reference sequence). This chain's CDR3 is CASSAGTPNTEAFF. The CDR3 DNA is TGTGCCAGCAGCGCCGGGACCCCGAACACTGAAGCTTTCTTT.

This clone was seen only a few times. The chain employs TRBV5-4 and TRBJ2-5; 8 bases line up with TRBD2. Germline lookup yields CDR1 SGHNT and CDR2 YYREEE (reference sequence). V was clipped by 4 bases and J by 3 bases; unmatched bases: 11. The CDR3 is made up of 16 amino acids. The CDR3 sequence is CASSLRGRGAEETQYF. CDR3 DNA sequence: TGTGCCAGCAGCCTCCGGGGGCGGGGGGCCGAAGAGACCCAGTACTTC. Using reference TRBV5-4 and TRBJ2-5 for the parts outside the CDR3, the full variable domain is ETGVTQSPTHLIKTRGQQVTLRCSSQSGHNTVSWYQQALGQGPQFIFQYYREEENGRGNFPPRFSGLQFPNYSSELNVNALELDDSALYLCASSLRGRGAEETQYFGPGTRLLVL.

This clone was found a few times. Different DNA sequences within this sample yield the same CDR3. The chain couples TRBV28 to TRBJ2-3, with D perhaps matching TRBD1 (6 bases). V was shortened by 3 bases and J by 1 base, with 8 bases between the two germline ends. The germline V gene encodes CDR1 MDHEN and CDR2 SYDVKM. The CDR3 runs to 14 residues. DNA of the CDR3: TGTGCCAGCAGTTTCCGACAGGGCACAGATACGCAGTATTTT. Translating it yields CASSFRQGTDTQYF.

V is TRBV5-1 and J is TRBJ2-7, with D perhaps matching TRBD1 or TRBD2 (5 bases each). The germline CDR1 and CDR2 sequences are SGHRS and YFSETQ. Trimming took off 3 bases at V and 7 bases at J, with 14 bases between the two ends. The length of the CDR3 is 13 residues. The CDR3 nucleotides are TGCGCCAGCAGCTGGGACCTTACGGGGGAGCAGTACTTC. Its translation: CASSWDLTGEQYF.

The table lists this clone with a few counts. V and J are TRBV10-3 and TRBJ2-3; 7 bases agree with TRBD2. The germline CDR1 and CDR2 sequences are ENHRY and SYGVKD. This CDR3 spans 17 amino acids. The V gene end was trimmed by 5 bases and the J gene end by 3 bases; junction bases not matched to a gene: 14. The CDR3 DNA follows: TGTGCCATCAGTCGGATCGGTGCGGCGGGAGCGACAGATACGCAGTATTTT. This gives the protein CAISRIGAAGATDTQYF.

This clone was seen just once. The rearrangement uses TRBV28 and TRBJ1-2; D call uncertain. Germline CDR1 reads MDHEN; CDR2 reads SYDVKM. The CDR3 contains 15 residues. Trimming removed 5 bases at V and 6 bases at J, with 19 bases between. For the CDR3, the DNA is TGTGCCAGCAGTCTAGGGATCGCAAAGCGCGATGGCTACACCTTC. This codes for CASSLGIAKRDGYTF.

To note about this clone: Other nucleotide sequences in the sample specify the same CDR3. The rearrangement joins TRBV7-9 to TRBJ1-2, with 11 bases fitting TRBD1. Per germline, CDR1 SEHNR and CDR2 FQNEAQ (reference sequence). The V and J ends lost 3 bases and 6 bases, in that order; junction bases with no gene match: 9. This CDR3 contains 16 residues. CDR3: CASSLGLGTGGNGYTF. The CDR3 DNA is TGTGCCAGCAGCTTGGGTCTCGGGACAGGGGGTAATGGCTACACCTTC.